The 18 T cell receptor beta chains presented below share a single source sample, sequenced in a study of blood T cell repertoires in COVID-19. Using immunoSEQ multiplex PCR, the repertoire was profiled, and TCRdb retains in-frame clones only, with some absent. The table includes about 150,000 clones, roughly three quarters detected once. The sequencing sample was made of PBMCs or T cells enriched from blood (not recorded which). The receptors come from a woman in her 50s who had recovered from COVID-19.

This rearrangement joins TRBV9 to TRBJ1-6; maybe TRBD1 (5 bases). The CDR3 is 19 residues long. The germline V and J ends were trimmed by 4 bases and 1 base, with 21 bases remaining between them. Germline loops: CDR1 SGDLS, CDR2 YYNGEE. For the CDR3, the DNA is TGTGCCAGCAGCTTACGGACGAACCCAAGGGGTTCCTATAATTCACCCCTCCACTTT. Amino acids: CASSLRTNPRGSYNSPLHF.

The V and J genes are TRBV28 and TRBJ1-3, with 11 positions matching TRBD1. Germline V gene data show CDR1 as MDHEN and CDR2 as SYDVKM. V shed 6 bases and J 5 bases; nucleotides not matched to a gene: 3. The CDR3 length is 14 residues. DNA of the CDR3: TGTGCCAGCAGCGGGACAGGGGGTAGAAACACCATATATTTT. This gives the protein CASSGTGGRNTIYF.

The chain has TRBV4-1 and TRBJ2-3; 8 positions match TRBD2. CDR1 is MGHRA, CDR2 YSYEKL, per germline. Germline trimming cut 0 bases from V and 0 bases from J; bases unmatched to any gene: 2. This CDR3 comprises 16 residues. This CDR3 reads CASSQEVAGSTDTQYF. The CDR3 bases are TGCGCCAGCAGCCAAGAAGTAGCGGGAAGCACAGATACGCAGTATTTT.

This clone was counted only a few times. The chain combines TRBV6-4 with TRBJ1-2; D not certain. The CDR3 sequence is 13 residues long. Germline V gene sequence: CDR1 MRHNA, CDR2 SNTAGT. V was shortened by 4 bases and J by 5 bases, with 11 bases between the two germline ends. The CDR3 region is CASSADGVYGYTF. For the CDR3, the DNA is TGTGCCAGCAGTGCTGACGGAGTTTATGGCTACACCTTC.

The genes are TRBV7-2 and TRBJ1-5; no clear D gene. This CDR3 has 13 residues. The germline CDR1 and CDR2 sequences are SGHTA and FQGNSA. The germline V and J ends were trimmed by 6 bases and 10 bases, with 16 bases remaining between them. CDR3 residues: CASSSIRENPQHF. DNA of the CDR3: TGTGCCAGCAGTTCCATTCGCGAGAACCCCCAGCATTTT.

Only a few counts were recorded for this clone. V usage is TRBV5-1 and J usage is TRBJ1-6, with a tentative D call TRBD1 (6 bases). Germline CDR1 and CDR2: SGHRS and YFSETQ. The V end lost 0 bases, the J end lost 10 bases, and 14 bases lay between the germline ends. The CDR3 contains 15 residues. This CDR3 reads CASSLAGVEASPLHF. CDR3 coding DNA: TGCGCCAGCAGCTTGGCAGGGGTCGAGGCATCACCCCTCCACTTT.

The CDR3 DNA reads TGTGCCAGCTTCGGACTAGCTAGCTCCTACGAGCAGTACGTC. This sequence encodes CASFGLASSYEQYV. The rearrangement links TRBV2 to TRBJ2-7, with 8 bases fitting TRBD2. The CDR3 has 14 amino acids. Germline V gene lookup returns CDR1 SNHLY and CDR2 FYNNEI. V lost 8 bases, J lost 0 bases, and 6 bases stayed unmatched.

This clone has a single count. In DNA, the CDR3 is TGTGCCAGCAGCTCCGGGGGGGGCGGCACTGAAGCTTTCTTT. Amino acids: CASSSGGGGTEAFF. The chain has TRBV11-3 and TRBJ1-1, with D perhaps matching TRBD1 (6 bases). The CDR3 is 14 residues long. Trimming left V 4 bases short and J 4 bases short, with 13 bases between. The germline V gene has CDR1 SGHNT and CDR2 YENEEA. The whole variable domain, remainder taken from reference TRBV11-3 and TRBJ1-1, is EAGVVQSPRYKIIEKKQPVAFWCNPISGHNTLYWYLQNLGQGPELLIRYENEEAVDDSQLPKDRFSAERLKGVDSTLKIQPAELGDSAVYLCASSSGGGGTEAFFGQGTRLTVV.

The V and J genes are TRBV5-1 and TRBJ2-2; maybe TRBD2 (5 bases). The CDR3 has 16 amino acids. Germline assignment: CDR1 SGHRS and CDR2 YFSETQ. V lost 0 bases, J lost 3 bases, and 12 bases lay in between. This CDR3 reads CASSLVSGIHTGELFF. CDR3 DNA: TGCGCCAGCAGCTTGGTTTCGGGAATTCACACCGGGGAGCTGTTTTTT. Filled out from reference TRBV5-1 and TRBJ2-2, the complete variable domain reads KAGVTQTPRYLIKTRGQQVTLSCSPISGHRSVSWYQQTPGQGLQFLFEYFSETQRNKGNFPGRFSGRQFSNSRSEMNVSTLELGDSALYLCASSLVSGIHTGELFFGEGSRLTVL.

The chain has TRBV11-2 and TRBJ2-7; the match to TRBD1 covers 7 bases. There are 13 residues in the CDR3. Germline V gives CDR1 SGHAT, CDR2 FQNNGV. V trimming: 4 bases; J trimming: 5 bases; junction bases outside the gene matches: 5. This CDR3 reads CASSYDRDHEQYV. The CDR3, as DNA: TGTGCCAGCAGCTACGACAGGGATCACGAGCAGTACGTC.

The gene calls are TRBV28 and TRBJ2-5; 9 bases agree with TRBD2. Trimming removed 7 bases from V and 1 base from J; junction bases left unmatched: 4. There are 14 residues in the CDR3. Germline V gene sequence: CDR1 MDHEN, CDR2 SYDVKM. CDR3 residues: CASTPSGTQETQYF. The DNA for the CDR3 is TGTGCCAGCACACCTAGCGGGACCCAAGAGACCCAGTACTTC.

The chain joins TRBV10-3 to TRBJ2-3; 9 bases align to TRBD2. V lost 4 bases and J lost 2; bases outside the gene matches: 4. CDR1 and CDR2 from the germline V gene are ENHRY and SYGVKD. The CDR3 sequence is 15 residues long. The DNA of the CDR3 is TGTGCCATCAGTGCACGGACTAGCGTCACAGATACGCAGTATTTT. The encoded protein is CAISARTSVTDTQYF.

The V call is TRBV6-5, the J call TRBJ2-3; no clear D. CDR1 is MNHEY and CDR2 is SVGAGI in the germline V gene. V dropped 8 bases and J dropped 1 base, with 4 bases sitting between them. The CDR3 covers 11 residues. The CDR3 nucleotides are TGTGCCAGCGAGCGCACAGATACGCAGTATTTT. This sequence encodes CASERTDTQYF.

V is TRBV9 and J is TRBJ2-3; 8 positions match TRBD2. After removal of 3 bases from V and 2 bases from J, the junction contained 5 bases not matched to a gene. The CDR3 sequence is 15 residues long. The V gene's germline CDR1 is SGDLS and CDR2 YYNGEE. Here the CDR3 reads CASSGTRGDTDTQYF. The CDR3 DNA follows: TGTGCCAGCAGCGGTACGCGGGGGGACACAGATACGCAGTATTTT.

This sequence joins TRBV7-2 and TRBJ2-1, with 11 bases matching TRBD1. CDR3 length equals 15 residues. J gave up 7 bases and V 5 bases, and 7 bases lay outside the gene matches. Germline V gene lookup returns CDR1 SGHTA and CDR2 FQGNSA. The CDR3 DNA sequence: TGTGCCAGCAGCAAGGACAGGGGGCGATCGAATGAGCAGTTCTTC. It is translated as CASSKDRGRSNEQFF.

The chain recombines TRBV2 with TRBJ1-5, with D hard to call. The CDR3 is 15 residues long. V was pared by 3 bases and J by 7 bases, with 16 bases between. Germline lookup yields CDR1 SNHLY and CDR2 FYNNEI. The CDR3 region has the DNA TGTGCCAGCAGTGATGTCGGTGGAGGTGAGCAGCCCCAGCATTTT. This sequence encodes CASSDVGGGEQPQHF.

This chain joins TRBV11-2 and TRBJ2-3; 8 nucleotides agree with TRBD2. V dropped 4 bases and J dropped 6; count of bases not matched to a gene: 12. Per the germline V gene, CDR1 is SGHAT and CDR2 is FQNNGV. The CDR3 loop spans 16 amino acids. The CDR3 sequence: CASSSSTTGGDDTQYF. The CDR3 DNA follows: TGTGCCAGCAGCTCCTCCACTACGGGGGGGGACGATACGCAGTATTTT.

The rearrangement uses TRBV9 and TRBJ2-1, with TRBD2 as a possible D gene (6 bases). Germline V CDR1 and CDR2: SGDLS, YYNGEE. The V end lost 2 bases, the J end lost 2 bases, and 14 bases lay between the germline ends. The CDR3 has 16 amino acids. The CDR3 region has the DNA TGTGCCAGCAGCGTCGCAGCGGGCTCTGCCTACAATGAGCAGTTCTTC. It yields the protein CASSVAAGSAYNEQFF.